These 10 T cell receptor beta chains came from one sample sequenced in a study of blood T cell repertoires in COVID-19. Profiling relied on immunoSEQ multiplex PCR, and the TCRdb table lists in-frame clones only, not all of them. The data show 150,000 to 200,000 clones, with 70% to 80% seen just once and approximately 5.9% held by the top ten. Sequencing was done on a sample of peripheral blood. These receptors were obtained from a middle-aged woman with COVID-19, enrolled during active disease.

This chain joins TRBV10-1 and TRBJ2-1; TRBD1 might be the D (6 bases). CDR3 length equals 12 residues. Germline values: CDR1 WNHNN, CDR2 SYGVQD (reference sequence). The V and J ends lost 8 bases and 2 bases respectively, with 7 bases between them. The chain's CDR3 is CASGQTYNEQFF. The CDR3 DNA reads as TGCGCCAGCGGACAGACCTACAATGAGCAGTTCTTC.

The chain joins TRBV21-1 to TRBJ2-1; the tabulated D call, TRBD2, remains unverified against the DNA. TRBV21-1 is a documented pseudogene. This CDR3 contains 22 residues. The CDR3, as DNA: TGTGCCAGCAGCAAAAGGGAAACCGGGACTAGCGGGACCCCATCTCACTACAATGAGCAGTTCTTC. It codes for CASSKRETGTSGTPSHYNEQFF.

V usage is TRBV10-3 and J usage is TRBJ1-3; D not resolved. This CDR3 contains 17 residues. Germline CDR1 ENHRY, CDR2 SYGVKD. Trimming took 4 bases from V and 2 from J, leaving 18 bases between them. CDR3 nucleotide sequence: TGTGCCATCAGTGTGGGTGGTGAGCGACTGGCTGGAAACACCATATATTTT. Translation gives CAISVGGERLAGNTIYF.

The chain couples TRBV11-3 to TRBJ2-2; 7 bases map to TRBD1. Trimming took 1 base from V and 4 from J; bases not matched to a gene: 6. Germline V gives CDR1 SGHNT, CDR2 YENEEA. The CDR3 sequence is 16 residues long. This CDR3 reads CASSLAGDSSTGELFF. For the CDR3, the DNA is TGTGCCAGCAGCTTAGCTGGGGACAGTAGCACCGGGGAGCTGTTTTTT.

The genes are TRBV30 and TRBJ2-2, with TRBD1 identical over 7 bases. CDR1 and CDR2 (germline): GTSNPN, SVGIG (reference sequence). Germline trimming cut 3 bases from V and 6 bases from J; bases unmatched to any gene: 10. The length of the CDR3 is 15 residues. The CDR3 coding sequence is TGTGCCTGGAGGCCGGGACAGAAAGGGGCCGGGGAGCTGTTTTTT. Protein: CAWRPGQKGAGELFF.

This chain connects TRBV30 to TRBJ1-2, with D uncertain. Germline-derived CDR1 and CDR2 are GTSNPN and SVGIG (reference sequence). V was shortened by 3 bases and J by 8 bases, with 10 bases between the two germline ends. This CDR3 spans 11 amino acids. The CDR3 spells CAWSPGRGYTF. CDR3 DNA: TGTGCCTGGAGCCCTGGGAGGGGCTACACCTTC.

This chain links TRBV1 with TRBJ2-5; the table calls TRBD1, which could not be checked here. TRBV1 is assigned pseudogene status. The CDR3 has 14 amino acids. The CDR3 sequence: CTSSRTETQETQYF. CDR3 coding DNA: TGCACCAGCAGCCGAACAGAGACCCAAGAGACCCAGTACTTC.

V and J are TRBV7-7 and TRBJ2-1; 9 bases align to TRBD2. The germline V gene has CDR1 SSHAT and CDR2 FNYEAQ (reference sequence). This CDR3 has 15 amino acids. V shed 6 bases and J 1 base; nucleotides not matched to a gene: 4. In DNA, the CDR3 is TGTGCCAGCAGTATAGCGGGAGCATCCTACAATGAGCAGTTCTTC. Translated: CASSIAGASYNEQFF.

This clone was counted a few times. This chain links TRBV9 with TRBJ2-3; 7 nucleotides line up with TRBD2. The trim removed 0 bases at V and 2 bases at J, leaving 6 bases unmatched. The CDR3 totals 16 residues. Germline V lookup: CDR1 SGDLS, CDR2 YYNGEE. CDR3 bases: TGTGCCAGCAGCGTAGCCGGGGGGATCAACACAGATACGCAGTATTTT. Residues: CASSVAGGINTDTQYF.

The chain combines TRBV6-5 with TRBJ2-7; tentative D call: TRBD2 (5 bases). Germline V CDR1 and CDR2: MNHEY, SVGAGI. V dropped 6 bases and J dropped 5 bases, with 14 bases sitting between them. This CDR3 spans 13 amino acids. CDR3 protein: CASRNLKRDEQYF. Here the CDR3 DNA reads TGTGCCAGCAGAAATTTGAAGAGGGACGAGCAGTACTTC.